What follows is one T cell receptor beta chain and its context. Its antigen has not been determined. Nothing much larger sits one base from this clone, and base qualities are not available. Whole blood was collected in K2EDTA tubes by collaborating institutions according to the institutions' own protocols. Collaborator samples were shipped for TCRbeta analysis as frozen whole blood, isolated PBMCs, or DNA extracted from either sample type. The data were obtained in a study of blood T cell repertoires in COVID-19 (dated by TCRdb to about 2020). Broadly, across the study: Samples from collaborators originated in the United States, Italy and Spain and spanned both the acute and convalescent phases of COVID-19. The repertoires were released in a freely available public database intended as a resource for research on the immune response to SARS-CoV-2. The dataset comprised deeply sampled blood TCRbeta repertoires from subjects exposed to, actively infected with, or recovered from COVID-19. Nearly every sample came with metadata listing a de-identified subject ID, COVID-19 status, age in years and sex. The samples were drawn from the first 160 participants of the ongoing ImmuneRACE study and from 950 to 1,500 subjects provided by 6 global collaborators. HLA class I and class II types, where available, came from metadata supplied by the sample provider rather than from assay-based typing. The material from the prospective study consisted of cDNA or gDNA derived from T cells, B-cell-depleted T cells, or PBMCs. Summary of the overall study and its limitations: How much clinical and demographic metadata was included differed by source and by participant, and the metadata was provided uncurated.

TCRbeta CDR3 regions were amplified from genomic DNA by means of the immunoSEQ Assay, a bias-controlled multiplex PCR. The source study handled its data this way. Within the assay, amplification of reference gene primers was used to estimate how many nucleated cells each sample contained. To quantify the absolute abundance of each unique TCRbeta CDR3 rearrangement, sequence reads were collapsed and filtered. For each sample, productive Simpson clonality was calculated as the square root of Simpson's diversity index across productive rearrangements. The table was pulled from immuneACCESS by TCRdb, which kept in-frame rearrangements only. Such tables lose some clones; where checked, under half of the loss comes from unresolved V genes, and the rest has no known cause. V and J calls and clone size are as listed in that table; D and trimming were resolved from the DNA. Present in this sample are some 26,000 clones, approximately 90% of which were seen just once. The top ten hold 16% of the sample.

The germline V and J ends show losses of 4 bases and 6 bases respectively, and no gene match explains 8 bases of the junction. The CDR3 numbers 15 residues from cysteine through phenylalanine. The retained sequence is limited to the CDR3, 45 bases, with the frame set at the first base. The germline V gene (reference sequence) provides CDR1 LNHNV and CDR2 YYDKDF. This TCR was sampled from a human donor in a cohort sampled during active COVID-19. The sample taken for sequencing was peripheral blood. The sequence links TRBV15 to TRBJ1-5; the central 8 bases match TRBD1. The base sequence is TGTGCCACCAGCAACGGACAGGGAAGTCGTCAGCCCCAGCATTTT. This translates into CATSNGQGSRQPQHF.